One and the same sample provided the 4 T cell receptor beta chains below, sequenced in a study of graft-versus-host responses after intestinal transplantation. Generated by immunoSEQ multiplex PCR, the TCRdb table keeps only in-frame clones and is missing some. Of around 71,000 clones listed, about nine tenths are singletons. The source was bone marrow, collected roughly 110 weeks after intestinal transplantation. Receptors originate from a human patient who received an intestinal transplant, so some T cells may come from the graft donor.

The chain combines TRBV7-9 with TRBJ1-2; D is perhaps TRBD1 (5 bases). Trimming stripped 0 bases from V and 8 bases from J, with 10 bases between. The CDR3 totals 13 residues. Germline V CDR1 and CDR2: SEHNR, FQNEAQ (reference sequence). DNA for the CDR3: TGTGCCAGCAGCTTAGCGGGGGAGGGCGGCTACACCTTC. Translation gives CASSLAGEGGYTF.

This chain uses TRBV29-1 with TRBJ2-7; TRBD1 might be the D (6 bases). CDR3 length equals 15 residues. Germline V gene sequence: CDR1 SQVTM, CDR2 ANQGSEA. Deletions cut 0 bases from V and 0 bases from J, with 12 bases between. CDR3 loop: CSVEDPRGSSYEQYF. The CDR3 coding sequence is TGCAGCGTTGAAGACCCCAGGGGAAGCTCCTACGAGCAGTACTTC.

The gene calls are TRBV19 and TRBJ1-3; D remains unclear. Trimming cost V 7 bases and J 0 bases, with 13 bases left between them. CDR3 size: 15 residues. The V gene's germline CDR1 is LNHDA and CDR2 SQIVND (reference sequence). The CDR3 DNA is TGTGCCAGTACTTTGGAGCCTTTCTCTGGAAACACCATATATTTT. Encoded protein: CASTLEPFSGNTIYF.

The CDR3 DNA follows: TGTGCCAGCAGTCGACAGGGGGTGAACACTGAAGCTTTCTTT. Encoded protein: CASSRQGVNTEAFF. J is TRBJ1-1 and V is TRBV6-1, with TRBD1 matching 9 bases. From germline, CDR1 is MNHNS and CDR2 SASEGT. The CDR3 is 14 amino acids. V was clipped by 5 bases and J by 0 bases; unmatched bases: 1.